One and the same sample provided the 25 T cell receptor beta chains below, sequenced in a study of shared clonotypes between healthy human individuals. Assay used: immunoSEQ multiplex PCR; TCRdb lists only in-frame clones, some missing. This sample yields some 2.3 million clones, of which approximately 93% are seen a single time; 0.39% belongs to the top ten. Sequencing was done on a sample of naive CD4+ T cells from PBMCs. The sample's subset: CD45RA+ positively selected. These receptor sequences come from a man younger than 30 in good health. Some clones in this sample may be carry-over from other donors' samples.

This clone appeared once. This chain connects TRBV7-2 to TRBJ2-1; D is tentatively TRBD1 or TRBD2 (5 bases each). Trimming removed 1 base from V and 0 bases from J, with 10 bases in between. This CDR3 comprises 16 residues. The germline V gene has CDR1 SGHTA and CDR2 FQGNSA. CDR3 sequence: CASSLVGPSSYNEQFF. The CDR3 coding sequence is TGTGCCAGCAGCTTAGTGGGACCTAGCTCCTACAATGAGCAGTTCTTC.

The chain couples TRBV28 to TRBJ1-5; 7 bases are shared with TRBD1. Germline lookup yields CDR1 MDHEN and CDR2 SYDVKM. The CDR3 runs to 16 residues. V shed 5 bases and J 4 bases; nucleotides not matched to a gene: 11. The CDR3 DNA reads TGTGCCAGCAGTACCCGACAGGGTGGGGCGAATCAGCCCCAGCATTTT. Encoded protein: CASSTRQGGANQPQHF.

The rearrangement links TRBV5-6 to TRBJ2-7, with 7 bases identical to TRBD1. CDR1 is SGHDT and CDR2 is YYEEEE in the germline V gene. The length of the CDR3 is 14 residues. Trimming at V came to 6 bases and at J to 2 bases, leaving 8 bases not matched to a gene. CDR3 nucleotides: TGTGCCAGCACCGTGGACAGGCTTACCTACGAGCAGTACTTC. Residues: CASTVDRLTYEQYF.

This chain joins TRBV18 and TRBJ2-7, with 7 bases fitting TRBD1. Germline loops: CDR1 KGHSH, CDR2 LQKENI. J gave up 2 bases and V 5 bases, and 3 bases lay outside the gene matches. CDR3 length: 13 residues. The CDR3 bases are TGTGCCAGCTCATCGGGACAGCCCTACGAGCAGTACTTC. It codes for CASSSGQPYEQYF.

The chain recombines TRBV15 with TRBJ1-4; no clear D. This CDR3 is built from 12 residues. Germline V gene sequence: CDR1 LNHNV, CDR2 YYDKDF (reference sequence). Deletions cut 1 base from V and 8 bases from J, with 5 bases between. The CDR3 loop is CATSRGVEKLFF. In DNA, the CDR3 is TGTGCCACCAGCAGAGGCGTGGAAAAACTGTTTTTT.

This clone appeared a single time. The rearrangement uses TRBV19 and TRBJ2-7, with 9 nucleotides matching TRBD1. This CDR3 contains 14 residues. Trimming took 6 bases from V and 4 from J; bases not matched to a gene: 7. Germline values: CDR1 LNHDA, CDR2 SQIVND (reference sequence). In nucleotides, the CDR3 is TGTGCCAGTAGCCTAAGGACAGGGGCTTACGAGCAGTACTTC. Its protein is CASSLRTGAYEQYF.

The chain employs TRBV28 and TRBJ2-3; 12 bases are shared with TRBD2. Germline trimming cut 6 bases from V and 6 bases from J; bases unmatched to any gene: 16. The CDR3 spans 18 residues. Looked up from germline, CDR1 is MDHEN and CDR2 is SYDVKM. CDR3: CASSLQGLAGLRADTQYF. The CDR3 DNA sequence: TGTGCCAGCAGCCTGCAGGGACTAGCGGGTCTCCGGGCGGATACGCAGTATTTT.

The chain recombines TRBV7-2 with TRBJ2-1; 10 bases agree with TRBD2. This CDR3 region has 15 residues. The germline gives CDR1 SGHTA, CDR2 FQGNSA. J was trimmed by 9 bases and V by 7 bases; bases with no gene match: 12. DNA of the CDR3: TGTGCCAGCACCCCCCTAGCGGGAGTTATCTTTGAGCAGTTCTTC. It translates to CASTPLAGVIFEQFF. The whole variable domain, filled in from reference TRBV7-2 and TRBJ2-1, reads GAGVSQSPSNKVTEKGKDVELRCDPISGHTALYWYRQSLGQGLEFLIYFQGNSAPDKSGLPSDRFSAERTGGSVSTLTIQRTQQEDSAVYLCASTPLAGVIFEQFFGPGTRLTVL.

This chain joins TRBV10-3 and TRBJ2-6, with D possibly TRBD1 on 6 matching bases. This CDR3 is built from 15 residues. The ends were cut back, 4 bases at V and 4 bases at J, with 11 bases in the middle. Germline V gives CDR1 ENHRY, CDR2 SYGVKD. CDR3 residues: CAISGDISGANVLTF. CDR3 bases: TGTGCCATCAGTGGGGACATTTCAGGGGCCAACGTCCTGACTTTC.

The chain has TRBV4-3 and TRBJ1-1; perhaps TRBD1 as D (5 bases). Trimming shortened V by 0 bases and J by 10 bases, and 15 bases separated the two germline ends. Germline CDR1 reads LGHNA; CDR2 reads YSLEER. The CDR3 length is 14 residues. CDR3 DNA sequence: TGCGCCAGCAGCCAAGATGGAGGAGGGGAGCGAGCTTTCTTT. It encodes CASSQDGGGERAFF.

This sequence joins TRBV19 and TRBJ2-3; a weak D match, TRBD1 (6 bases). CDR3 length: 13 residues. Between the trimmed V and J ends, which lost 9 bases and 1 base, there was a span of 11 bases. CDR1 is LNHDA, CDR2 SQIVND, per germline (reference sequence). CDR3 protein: CASEQGGTDTQYF. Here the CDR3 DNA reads TGTGCCAGCGAACAGGGAGGCACAGATACGCAGTATTTT.

Here the CDR3 reads CAWNRDSYSGNTIYF. The CDR3 DNA is TGTGCCTGGAACCGGGACAGTTACTCTGGAAACACCATATATTTT. The chain is built from TRBV30 and TRBJ1-3; 7 positions agree with TRBD1. The trim removed 4 bases at V and 0 bases at J, leaving 6 bases unmatched. Germline lookup yields CDR1 GTSNPN and CDR2 SVGIG (reference sequence). The CDR3 spans 15 residues.

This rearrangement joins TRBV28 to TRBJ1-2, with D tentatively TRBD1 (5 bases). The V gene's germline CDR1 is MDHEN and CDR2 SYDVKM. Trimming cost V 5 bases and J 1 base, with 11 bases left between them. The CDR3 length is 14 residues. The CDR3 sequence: CASSGAGVNYGYTF. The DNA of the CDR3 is TGTGCCAGCAGTGGGGCGGGGGTTAACTATGGCTACACCTTC.

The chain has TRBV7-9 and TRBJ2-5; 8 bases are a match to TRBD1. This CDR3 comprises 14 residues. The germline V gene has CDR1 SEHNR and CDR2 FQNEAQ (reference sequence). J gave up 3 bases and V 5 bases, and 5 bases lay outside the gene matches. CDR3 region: CASSKGQEEETQYF. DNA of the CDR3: TGTGCCAGCAGCAAGGGACAGGAGGAAGAGACCCAGTACTTC.

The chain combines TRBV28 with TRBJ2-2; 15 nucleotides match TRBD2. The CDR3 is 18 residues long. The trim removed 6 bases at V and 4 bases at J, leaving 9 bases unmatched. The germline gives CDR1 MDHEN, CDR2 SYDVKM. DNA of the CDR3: TGTGCCAGCAGCCGTGGACTAGCGGGAGGGCCGAGCACCGGGGAGCTGTTTTTT. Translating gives CASSRGLAGGPSTGELFF.

CDR3 DNA: TGTGCCAGCAGCTTGGACAGGGCGGTTCAGCCCCAGCATTTT. Translated: CASSLDRAVQPQHF. The V and J genes are TRBV7-2 and TRBJ1-5; 8 bases are shared with TRBD1. This CDR3 is 14 amino acids long. From germline, CDR1 is SGHTA and CDR2 FQGNSA. The J segment lost 6 bases and the V segment lost 3 bases, leaving 4 bases of the junction unmatched.

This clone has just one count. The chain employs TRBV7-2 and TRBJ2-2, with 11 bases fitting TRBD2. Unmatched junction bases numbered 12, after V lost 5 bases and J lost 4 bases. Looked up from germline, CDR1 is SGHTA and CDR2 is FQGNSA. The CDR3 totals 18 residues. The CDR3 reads CASSRPTSGTGITGELFF. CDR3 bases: TGTGCCAGCAGCCGACCGACTAGCGGGACAGGGATCACCGGGGAGCTGTTTTTT.

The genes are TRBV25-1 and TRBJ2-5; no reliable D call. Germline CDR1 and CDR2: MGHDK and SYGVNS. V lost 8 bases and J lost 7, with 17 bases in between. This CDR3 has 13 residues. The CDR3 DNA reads TGTGCCAGCTCCACGCCCGGCTCGGGGACCCAGTACTTC. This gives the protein CASSTPGSGTQYF.

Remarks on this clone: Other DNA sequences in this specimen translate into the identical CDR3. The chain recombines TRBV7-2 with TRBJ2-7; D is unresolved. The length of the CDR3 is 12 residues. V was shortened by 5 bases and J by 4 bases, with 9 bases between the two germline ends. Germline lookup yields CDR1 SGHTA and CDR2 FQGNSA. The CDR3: CASSLIGYEQYF. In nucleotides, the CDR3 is TGTGCCAGCAGCCTGATTGGATACGAGCAGTACTTC.

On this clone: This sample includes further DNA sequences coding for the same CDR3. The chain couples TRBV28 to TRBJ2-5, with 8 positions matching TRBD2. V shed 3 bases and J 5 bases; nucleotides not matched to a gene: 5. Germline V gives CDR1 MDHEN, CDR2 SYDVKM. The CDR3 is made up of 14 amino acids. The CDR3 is CASSFGGARETQYF. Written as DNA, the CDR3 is TGTGCCAGCAGTTTCGGGGGGGCGCGGGAGACCCAGTACTTC.

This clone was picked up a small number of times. In DNA form, the CDR3 reads TGTGCCAGCATGAGGAAACCCTACGAGCAGTACTTC. Amino acids: CASMRKPYEQYF. The chain has TRBV28 and TRBJ2-7, with no clear D. The V end was cut by 7 bases, the J end by 2 bases, with 9 bases between. Germline V CDR1 and CDR2: MDHEN, SYDVKM. The CDR3 loop spans 12 amino acids. Filled out from reference TRBV28 and TRBJ2-7, the complete variable domain reads DVKVTQSSRYLVKRTGEKVFLECVQDMDHENMFWYRQDPGLGLRLIYFSYDVKMKEKGDIPEGYSVSREKKERFSLILESASTNQTSMYLCASMRKPYEQYFGPGTRLTVT.

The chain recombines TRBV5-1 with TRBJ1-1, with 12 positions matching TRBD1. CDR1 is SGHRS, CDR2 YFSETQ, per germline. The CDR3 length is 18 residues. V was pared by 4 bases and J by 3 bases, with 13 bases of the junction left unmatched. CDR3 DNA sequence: TGCGCCAGCAGCCGGACGGGGACAGGGGGCAATCGGGACACTGAAGCTTTCTTT. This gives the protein CASSRTGTGGNRDTEAFF.

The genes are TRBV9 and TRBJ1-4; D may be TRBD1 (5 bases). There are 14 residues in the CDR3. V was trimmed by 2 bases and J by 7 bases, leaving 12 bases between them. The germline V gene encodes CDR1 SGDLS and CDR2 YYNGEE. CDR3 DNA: TGTGCCAGCAGCGTTGGGGGGGATGGTGAAAAACTGTTTTTT. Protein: CASSVGGDGEKLFF.

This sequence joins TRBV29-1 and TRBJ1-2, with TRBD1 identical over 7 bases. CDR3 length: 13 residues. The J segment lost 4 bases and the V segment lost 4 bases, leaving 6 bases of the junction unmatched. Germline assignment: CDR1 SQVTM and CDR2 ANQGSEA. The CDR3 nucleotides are TGCAGCGTTGTCCCAGGGGGTACCTATGGCTACACCTTC. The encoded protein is CSVVPGGTYGYTF. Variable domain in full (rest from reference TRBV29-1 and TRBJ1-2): SAVISQKPSRDICQRGTSLTIQCQVDSQVTMMFWYRQQPGQSLTLIATANQGSEATYESGFVIDKFPISRPNLTFSTLTVSNMSPEDSSIYLCSVVPGGTYGYTFGSGTRLTVV.

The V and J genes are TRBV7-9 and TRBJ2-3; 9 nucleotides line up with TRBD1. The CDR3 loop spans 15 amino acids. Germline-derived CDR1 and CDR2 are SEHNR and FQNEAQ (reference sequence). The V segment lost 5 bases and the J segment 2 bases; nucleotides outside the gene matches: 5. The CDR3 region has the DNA TGTGCCAGCAGCGACGACAGGGGGAACACAGATACGCAGTATTTT. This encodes CASSDDRGNTDTQYF.